The present T cell receptor beta chain was sequenced within a study of cytomegalovirus exposure and HLA in healthy donors. The primer mix had 60 Vbeta and 13 Jbeta primers. Assay used: immunoSEQ multiplex PCR; TCRdb lists only in-frame clones, some missing. The data show some 150,000 clones, roughly 80% seen once. CDR3 length: 14 amino acids. Germline V gene lookup returns CDR1 SGHVS and CDR2 FNYEAQ. The V gene end was trimmed by 5 bases and the J gene end by 0 bases; junction bases not matched to a gene: 2. Sequences were obtained from PBMCs. The chain has TRBV7-6 and TRBJ1-1; 8 positions match TRBD1. This clonotype was sampled from a young man in good health and CMV-seropositive. CDR3 nucleotide sequence: TGTGCCAGCAGCCCCAGGGGGCTGAACACTGAAGCTTTCTTT. Encoded protein: CASSPRGLNTEAFF. Looking up the rest from reference TRBV7-6 and TRBJ1-1 gives the full variable domain: GAGVSQSPRYKVTKRGQDVALRCDPISGHVSLYWYRQALGQGPEFLTYFNYEAQQDKSGLPNDRFSAERPEGSISTLTIQRTEQRDSAMYRCASSPRGLNTEAFFGQGTRLTVV.